The clone carrying this TCR beta chain has more than one count but fewer than ten. These data come from a study of T-cell reconstitution after alpha-beta-depleted transplantation in children. Preparation of the TCRbeta library involved a method that used unique molecular identifiers. TCRdb used MiXCR to reprocess the PCR reads, holding one entry per CDR3 protein. The top ten clones hold 15% to 20% of a sample with 130,000 to 150,000 distinct CDR3 sequences, around 10% of them seen once. Germline values: CDR1 DFQATT, CDR2 SNEGSKA (reference sequence). The V end lost 3 bases, the J end lost 1 base, and 4 bases lay between the germline ends. The CDR3 length is 11 residues.

Sample: PBMCs, mostly from graft donor cells, taken 180 days after TCRalphabeta/CD19-depleted stem cell transplant. V gene TRBV20-1 combines with J gene TRBJ2-7; D gene unclear. The sequence was collected from a female patient between 2 and 15 years old who had a stem cell transplant for congenital amegakaryocytic thrombocytopenia, so the T cells may come from the graft donor. The DNA of the CDR3 is TGCAGTGCTAGTCGTTCCTACGAGCAGTACTTC. This gives the protein CSASRSYEQYF.